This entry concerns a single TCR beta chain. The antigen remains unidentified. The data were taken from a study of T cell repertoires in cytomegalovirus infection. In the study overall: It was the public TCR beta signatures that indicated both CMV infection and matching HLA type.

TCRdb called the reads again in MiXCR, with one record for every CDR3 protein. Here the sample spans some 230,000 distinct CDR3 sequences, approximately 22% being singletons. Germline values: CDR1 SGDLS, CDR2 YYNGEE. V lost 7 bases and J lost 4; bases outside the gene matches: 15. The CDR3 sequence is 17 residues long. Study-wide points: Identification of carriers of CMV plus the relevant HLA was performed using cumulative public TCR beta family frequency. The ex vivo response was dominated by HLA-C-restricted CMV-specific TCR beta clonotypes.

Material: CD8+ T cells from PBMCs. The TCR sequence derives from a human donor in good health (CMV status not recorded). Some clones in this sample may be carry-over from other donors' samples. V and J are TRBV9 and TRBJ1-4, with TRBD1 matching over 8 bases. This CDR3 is CASSGQGSPRDNEKLFF. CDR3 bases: TGTGCCAGCTCCGGACAGGGCAGCCCGCGGGATAATGAAAAACTGTTTTTT.